One sample yielded the 20 T cell receptor beta chains listed below, sequenced in a study of T cell repertoires in cytomegalovirus infection. TCRdb called the reads again in MiXCR, with one record for every CDR3 protein. This sample has some 400,000 distinct CDR3 sequences, with approximately 33% found just once. Sequencing was carried out using PBMCs. The receptor source for this set is a human donor in good health (CMV status not recorded). Some clones in this sample may be carry-over from other donors' samples.

The genes are TRBV7-9 and TRBJ1-6; D remains ambiguous. V lost 5 bases, J lost 3 bases, and 11 bases lay in between. Germline CDR1 and CDR2: SEHNR and FQNEAQ (reference sequence). This CDR3 is built from 15 residues. The CDR3 bases are TGTGCCAGCAGCAACGGACGGGACTATAATTCACCCCTCCACTTT. This gives the protein CASSNGRDYNSPLHF.

Many counts were recorded for this clonotype. The V call is TRBV7-6, the J call TRBJ1-5; no definite D call. The CDR3 is made up of 15 amino acids. Trimming cost V 1 base and J 2 bases, with 9 bases left between them. CDR1 SGHVS and CDR2 FNYEAQ come from the germline V gene. DNA of the CDR3: TGTGCCAGCAGCTTAGACGGGTTTGGCAATCAGCCCCAGCATTTT. This gives the protein CASSLDGFGNQPQHF.

A remark on this clonotype: A much larger clone differs by one base, so this may be a read error. A read error is likely, as this CDR3 ends without the conserved phenylalanine or tryptophan. The genes are TRBV4-1 and TRBJ2-1, with TRBD2 identical over 9 bases. This CDR3 contains 15 residues. The germline V gene has CDR1 MGHRA and CDR2 YSYEKL. The chain's CDR3 is CATQRTSGRNNEQFL. For the CDR3, the DNA is TGTGCCACCCAGAGAACTAGCGGGCGTAACAATGAGCAGTTCTTA.

At least ten counts were recorded for this clonotype. This chain connects TRBV7-6 to TRBJ1-3; D is unclear. The V end lost 5 bases, the J end lost 0 bases, and 8 bases lay between the germline ends. Germline CDR1 SGHVS, CDR2 FNYEAQ. The CDR3 contains 14 residues. The CDR3 loop reads CASSPGVSGNTIYF. CDR3 bases: TGTGCCAGCAGCCCCGGGGTCTCTGGAAACACCATATATTTT.

J is TRBJ2-7 and V is TRBV12-3 or TRBV12-4, with D uncertain. V was cut by 6 bases and J by 11 bases, with 14 bases left in between. The CDR3 contains 11 residues. In DNA, the CDR3 is TGTGCCAGCAGCTCAGGCCAAATAAAGTACTTC. This encodes CASSSGQIKYF.

This clonotype was picked up many times. The chain joins TRBV7-2 to TRBJ2-7; 7 nucleotides align to TRBD1. J lost 4 bases, V lost 5 bases, and 5 bases had no gene match. There are 13 residues in the CDR3. The germline CDR1 and CDR2 sequences are SGHTA and FQGNSA. In DNA form, the CDR3 reads TGTGCCAGCAGCCCGGACAGGTTTTACGAGCAGTACTTC. This sequence encodes CASSPDRFYEQYF.

The rearrangement links TRBV12-3 or TRBV12-4 to TRBJ2-1; TRBD2 might be the D (7 bases). V gave up 6 bases and J gave up 9 bases, with 15 bases separating them. The CDR3 contains 13 residues. CDR3 nucleotide sequence: TGTGCCAGCAGGCCATCGGGGGGCTTTGAGCAGTTCTTC. This gives the protein CASRPSGGFEQFF.

The chain carries TRBV4-1 and TRBJ2-5, with 13 nucleotides matching TRBD2. Germline V lookup: CDR1 MGHRA, CDR2 YSYEKL. The CDR3 covers 17 residues. V shed 0 bases and J 5 bases; nucleotides not matched to a gene: 6. The CDR3 bases are TGCGCCAGCAGCCAAGAGGGGACTAGCGGGGTAGGGGAGACCCAGTACTTC. Protein sequence: CASSQEGTSGVGETQYF.

The chain has TRBV29-1 and TRBJ1-6, with 8 bases that match TRBD1. CDR3 length: 15 amino acids. The V gene end was trimmed by 7 bases and the J gene end by 5 bases; junction bases not matched to a gene: 10. CDR1 is SQVTM, CDR2 ANQGSEA, per germline. CDR3 coding DNA: TGCAGCGCTAGGACAGGGATAAGAGATAATTCACCCCTCCACTTT. Translated, it gives CSARTGIRDNSPLHF.

The V gene is TRBV19, the J gene TRBJ2-5; D possibly corresponds to TRBD1 (6 bases). Trimming took off 4 bases at V and 3 bases at J, with 12 bases between the two ends. The CDR3 is 14 residues long. Germline CDR1 is LNHDA and CDR2 is SQIVND (reference sequence). The chain's CDR3 is CASSTHGQKETQYF. DNA of the CDR3: TGTGCCAGTAGTACCCATGGACAGAAAGAGACCCAGTACTTC.

This clonotype was detected only a few times. This sequence joins TRBV2 and TRBJ1-3; D gene uncertain. The CDR3 consists of 15 residues. Trimming cost V 2 bases and J 5 bases, with 13 bases left between them. CDR1 and CDR2 (germline): SNHLY, FYNNEI. CDR3: CASSEREQWRNTIYF. As DNA, the CDR3 is TGTGCCAGCAGTGAAAGGGAGCAATGGAGAAACACCATATATTTT. The complete variable domain, with remaining parts taken from reference TRBV2 and TRBJ1-3, reads EPEVTQTPSHQVTQMGQEVILRCVPISNHLYFYWYRQILGQKVEFLVSFYNNEISEKSEIFDDQFSVERPDGSNFTLKIRSTKLEDSAMYFCASSEREQWRNTIYFGEGSWLTVV.

This clonotype was counted a few times. The rearrangement joins TRBV28 to TRBJ2-4; maybe TRBD2 (5 bases). V lost 8 bases to trimming and J lost 4 bases, with 12 bases between them. Looked up from germline, CDR1 is MDHEN and CDR2 is SYDVKM. The CDR3 runs to 13 residues. CDR3 DNA sequence: TGTGCCAGCGTTGCGTCGGGGAAAAACATTCAGTACTTC. This encodes CASVASGKNIQYF. The complete variable domain, with remaining parts taken from reference TRBV28 and TRBJ2-4, reads DVKVTQSSRYLVKRTGEKVFLECVQDMDHENMFWYRQDPGLGLRLIYFSYDVKMKEKGDIPEGYSVSREKKERFSLILESASTNQTSMYLCASVASGKNIQYFGAGTRLSVL.

The chain combines TRBV6-1 with TRBJ1-2; D uncertain. Per the germline V gene, CDR1 is MNHNS and CDR2 is SASEGT. This CDR3 has 14 residues. Trimming removed 5 bases at V and 8 bases at J, with 18 bases between. CDR3 sequence: CASSFRAPGVGYTF. The CDR3 DNA follows: TGTGCCAGCAGTTTCCGGGCCCCGGGAGTGGGCTACACCTTC.

This clonotype was seen only a few times. The V and J genes are TRBV12-3 or TRBV12-4 and TRBJ1-4; TRBD1 matches 7 bases. V shed 4 bases and J 7 bases; nucleotides not matched to a gene: 9. The CDR3 is made up of 15 amino acids. The CDR3 region has the DNA TGTGCCAGCAGTTCCCAAGGGGGCTTGGCTGAAAAACTGTTTTTT. Its protein product is CASSSQGGLAEKLFF.

The sample holds a few counts of this clonotype. The chain employs TRBV2 and TRBJ2-1; 12 bases are a match to TRBD2. V shed 9 bases and J 7 bases; nucleotides not matched to a gene: 13. This CDR3 comprises 16 residues. From germline, CDR1 is SNHLY and CDR2 FYNNEI. In DNA form, the CDR3 reads TGTGCCAGTTCCGACCCACTAGCGGGGGGTATGAATGAGCAGTTCTTC. It codes for CASSDPLAGGMNEQFF.

The table lists this clonotype with many counts. The chain employs TRBV6-1 and TRBJ2-5; D perhaps matches TRBD1 (6 bases). The germline V and J ends were trimmed by 7 bases and 5 bases, with 20 bases remaining between them. CDR1 and CDR2 from the germline V gene are MNHNS and SASEGT. CDR3 length equals 15 residues. Here the CDR3 DNA reads TGTGCCAGCATCTCTCGGGGCAGGGGTGGGGAGACCCAGTACTTC. Its protein is CASISRGRGGETQYF.

The rearrangement uses TRBV28 and TRBJ2-7; tentative D call: TRBD1 (5 bases). Germline CDR1 is MDHEN and CDR2 is SYDVKM. Trimming cost V 2 bases and J 0 bases, with 11 bases left between them. The CDR3 length is 15 residues. In DNA, the CDR3 is TGTGCCAGCAGTTTAGGGGCGCAACTCTCCTACGAGCAGTACTTC. Translating it yields CASSLGAQLSYEQYF.

The J gene is TRBJ2-7, the V gene TRBV6-5; 8 bases align to TRBD1. Germline trimming cut 5 bases from V and 7 bases from J; bases unmatched to any gene: 7. In germline, CDR1 is MNHEY, CDR2 SVGAGI. The CDR3 has 13 residues. CDR3 in amino acids: CASSRTWTGEQYF. The DNA of the CDR3 is TGTGCCAGCAGTAGAACCTGGACAGGGGAGCAGTACTTC.

This clonotype was found a few times. The chain couples TRBV12-3 or TRBV12-4 to TRBJ2-2; 8 bases agree with TRBD1. This CDR3 contains 14 residues. Unmatched junction bases numbered 2, after V lost 6 bases and J lost 2 bases. CDR3 DNA sequence: TGTGCCAGCAGGACAGGGGTCAACACCGGGGAGCTGTTTTTT. Translation: CASRTGVNTGELFF.

In its sample, this clonotype was seen a few times. CDR3 protein: CSAGPGQGSYEQYF. The CDR3 DNA reads as TGCAGCGCTGGACCGGGACAGGGGTCCTACGAGCAGTACTTC. The V gene is TRBV29-1, the J gene TRBJ2-7; the match to TRBD1 covers 10 bases. In germline, CDR1 is SQVTM, CDR2 ANQGSEA. The CDR3 is made up of 14 amino acids. V shed 7 bases, J shed 1 base, and the junction held 7 bases outside the gene matches.